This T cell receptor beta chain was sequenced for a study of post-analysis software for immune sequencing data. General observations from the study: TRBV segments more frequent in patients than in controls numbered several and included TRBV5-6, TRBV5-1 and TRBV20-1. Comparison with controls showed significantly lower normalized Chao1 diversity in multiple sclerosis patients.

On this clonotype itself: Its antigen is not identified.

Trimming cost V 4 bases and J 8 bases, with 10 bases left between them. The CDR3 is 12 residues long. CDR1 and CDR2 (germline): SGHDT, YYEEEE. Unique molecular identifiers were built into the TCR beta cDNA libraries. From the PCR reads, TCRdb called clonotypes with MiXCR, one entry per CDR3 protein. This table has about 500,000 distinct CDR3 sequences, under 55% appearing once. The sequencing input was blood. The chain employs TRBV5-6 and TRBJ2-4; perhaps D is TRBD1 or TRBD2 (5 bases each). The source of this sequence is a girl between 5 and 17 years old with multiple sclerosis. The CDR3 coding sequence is TGTGCCAGCAGCACCCCGGGACACATTCAGTACTTC. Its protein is CASSTPGHIQYF.